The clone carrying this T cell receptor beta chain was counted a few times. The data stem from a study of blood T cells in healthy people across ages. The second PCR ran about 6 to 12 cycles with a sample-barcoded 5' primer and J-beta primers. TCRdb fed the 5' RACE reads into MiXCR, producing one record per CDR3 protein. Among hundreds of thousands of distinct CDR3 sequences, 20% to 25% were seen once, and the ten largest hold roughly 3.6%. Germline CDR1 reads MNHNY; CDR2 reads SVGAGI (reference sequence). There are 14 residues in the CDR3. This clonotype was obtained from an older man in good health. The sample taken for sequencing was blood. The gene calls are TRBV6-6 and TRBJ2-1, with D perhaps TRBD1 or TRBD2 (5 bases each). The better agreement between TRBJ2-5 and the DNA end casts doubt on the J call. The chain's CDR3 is CASSRRDGQETQYF. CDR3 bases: TGTGCCAGCAGTCGCCGGGACGGTCAAGAGACCCAGTACTTC.